What follows are 14 T cell receptor beta chains derived from one specimen sequenced in a study of identical twins. Via MiXCR, TCRdb re-called the 5' RACE reads, giving one row per CDR3 protein. The data contain fewer than 650,000 distinct CDR3 sequences, 9.5% to 10% of them seen just once; the ten biggest clones take up approximately 3.2%. These data also featured in a second study, about yellow fever vaccine responses in identical twins.

Sequencing was carried out using PBMCs. Every receptor here comes from a woman aged 18 to 35 in good health.

Only a few counts were recorded for this clonotype. CDR3 loop: CSAREGGDYNEQFF. The CDR3 DNA follows: TGCAGTGCTAGAGAGGGCGGGGACTACAATGAGCAGTTCTTC. The chain employs TRBV20-1 and TRBJ2-1, with D possibly matching TRBD2 (6 bases). V was clipped by 0 bases and J by 3 bases, with 9 bases between them. Germline CDR1 reads DFQATT; CDR2 reads SNEGSKA (reference sequence). The length of the CDR3 is 14 residues.

V usage is TRBV30 and J usage is TRBJ2-7, with a weak D call TRBD2 (6 bases). V was shortened by 6 bases and J by 0 bases, with 12 bases between the two germline ends. CDR1 and CDR2 from the germline V gene are GTSNPN and SVGIG (reference sequence). The CDR3 length is 13 residues. The DNA for the CDR3 is TGTGCCTGTCGAGGAGGGGTCTCCTACGAGCAGTACTTC. Translating gives CACRGGVSYEQYF. The whole variable domain, remainder taken from reference TRBV30 and TRBJ2-7, is SQTIHQWPATLVQPVGSPLSLECTVEGTSNPNLYWYRQAAGRGLQLLFYSVGIGQISSEVPQNLSASRPQDRQFILSSKKLLLSDSGFYLCACRGGVSYEQYFGPGTRLTVT.

In this sample, this clonotype turned up a few times. CDR3 residues: CACPGGLDGDTQYF. Here the CDR3 DNA reads TGTGCCTGCCCCGGGGGGCTAGACGGGGATACGCAGTATTTT. The V and J genes are TRBV30 and TRBJ2-3; D might be TRBD2 (7 bases). Germline V CDR1 and CDR2: GTSNPN, SVGIG (reference sequence). V gave up 6 bases and J gave up 6 bases, with 19 bases separating them. The CDR3 contains 14 residues.

Only a few counts were recorded for this clonotype. This chain joins TRBV20-1 and TRBJ2-1, with D perhaps matching TRBD2 (6 bases). V was pared by 6 bases and J by 10 bases, with 16 bases between. This CDR3 has 12 residues. Looked up from germline, CDR1 is DFQATT and CDR2 is SNEGSKA (reference sequence). CDR3 amino acids: CSAGVGGPEQFF. The CDR3 region has the DNA TGCAGTGCCGGCGTCGGGGGACCGGAGCAGTTCTTC.

In its sample, this clonotype was seen many times. The rearrangement links TRBV7-2 to TRBJ2-3; 12 bases align to TRBD2. The CDR3 extends over 15 amino acids. The V segment lost 5 bases and the J segment 6 bases; nucleotides outside the gene matches: 6. CDR1 SGHTA and CDR2 FQGNSA come from the germline V gene. The CDR3 protein is CASSRTSGKVDTQYF. The CDR3 bases are TGTGCCAGCAGCCGGACTAGCGGGAAGGTGGATACGCAGTATTTT.

The V call is TRBV7-8, the J call TRBJ2-1, with 15 nucleotides matching TRBD2. This CDR3 spans 15 amino acids. CDR1 is SGHVS, CDR2 FQNEAQ, per germline. Unmatched junction bases numbered 4, after V lost 5 bases and J lost 8 bases. For the CDR3, the DNA is TGTGCCAGCAGCCGTGGGACTAGCGGGGGGCATGAGCAGTTCTTC. This codes for CASSRGTSGGHEQFF.

A few counts support this clonotype. The J gene is TRBJ2-7, the V gene TRBV12-3 or TRBV12-4; TRBD1 or TRBD2 may be the D gene (6 bases each). The CDR3 covers 14 residues. Trimming cost V 6 bases and J 3 bases, with 15 bases left between them. The CDR3 here is CASSVGGSGYEQYF. Written as DNA, the CDR3 is TGTGCCAGCAGCGTAGGGGGGAGTGGCTACGAGCAGTACTTC.

The V and J genes are TRBV20-1 and TRBJ2-7; D uncertain. Looked up from germline, CDR1 is DFQATT and CDR2 is SNEGSKA (reference sequence). The CDR3 runs 13 residues. V lost 2 bases to trimming and J lost 0 bases, with 8 bases between them. The CDR3 DNA sequence: TGCAGTGCTAGAAACGGCGACTCCTACGAGCAGTACTTC. Translation: CSARNGDSYEQYF.

This chain links TRBV27 with TRBJ2-7; TRBD2 matches at 12 bases. V lost 7 bases to trimming and J lost 0 bases; unmatched junction nucleotides: 7. The CDR3 runs 16 residues. The germline CDR1 and CDR2 sequences are MNHEY and SMNVEV (reference sequence). CDR3 protein: CASIKSTSGSSYEQYF. The CDR3 DNA is TGTGCCAGCATTAAATCGACTAGCGGGAGCTCCTACGAGCAGTACTTC.

This clonotype was seen only a few times. The chain couples TRBV5-1 to TRBJ2-7, with D possibly TRBD1 on 6 matching bases. The CDR3 length is 15 residues. Trimming took 4 bases from V and 4 from J, leaving 18 bases between them. Germline-derived CDR1 and CDR2 are SGHRS and YFSETQ. CDR3 sequence reads: CASSALQGLKYEQYF. The CDR3 coding sequence is TGCGCCAGCAGCGCTTTACAGGGATTGAAGTACGAGCAGTACTTC. The variable domain in full, completed from reference TRBV5-1 and TRBJ2-7, reads KAGVTQTPRYLIKTRGQQVTLSCSPISGHRSVSWYQQTPGQGLQFLFEYFSETQRNKGNFPGRFSGRQFSNSRSEMNVSTLELGDSALYLCASSALQGLKYEQYFGPGTRLTVT.

This clonotype was picked up many times. The chain is built from TRBV4-1 and TRBJ2-1; D gene unclear. V was pared by 1 base and J by 8 bases, with 9 bases between. This CDR3 contains 13 residues. Germline assignment: CDR1 MGHRA and CDR2 YSYEKL. CDR3 sequence reads: CASSQGGIDEQFF. CDR3 DNA sequence: TGCGCCAGCAGCCAAGGAGGAATCGATGAGCAGTTCTTC.

This clonotype has more than one count but fewer than ten. A junction boundary mismatches the germline segment, possibly from a read error. This chain links TRBV5-1 with TRBJ2-5; 7 bases agree with TRBD2. The CDR3 has 15 residues. Germline CDR1 reads SGHRS; CDR2 reads YFSETQ. CDR3 protein: CASRLSGRELETQYF. CDR3 bases: TGCGCCAGCCGCTTGTCGGGGCGGGAGTTAGAGACCCAGTACTTC.

This clonotype appeared many times. The V and J genes are TRBV7-9 and TRBJ2-3; 8 bases agree with TRBD2. With V trimmed by 4 bases and J by 0 bases, 9 bases remained unmatched. The V gene's germline CDR1 is SEHNR and CDR2 FQNEAQ (reference sequence). The CDR3 is 17 residues long. The CDR3 DNA reads as TGTGCCAGCAGCTCCACTACTAGCGGAGCCAGCACAGATACGCAGTATTTT. Residues: CASSSTTSGASTDTQYF.

In this sample, this clonotype turned up many times. This chain links TRBV7-2 with TRBJ2-7; D may be TRBD1 or TRBD2 (5 bases each). The V gene lost 3 bases and the J gene lost 2 bases, with 17 bases spanning the gap. The CDR3 sequence is 16 residues long. Germline V gives CDR1 SGHTA, CDR2 FQGNSA. The CDR3 here is CASSFLLVGTAYEQYF. Here the CDR3 DNA reads TGTGCCAGCAGCTTCCTATTGGTGGGGACCGCCTACGAGCAGTACTTC.